This T cell receptor beta chain was documented in a study of blood T cell repertoires in COVID-19. Study information: The analysed material was cDNA or gDNA that came from T cells, B-cell-depleted T cells, or PBMCs.

Enrolled through a virtual design, the participants were between roughly 18 and 90 years of age and came from about two dozen US areas. Data came from immunoSEQ multiplex PCR; TCRdb stores just in-frame clones and leaves some out. Of some 200,000 clones listed, around 73% were seen once; the top ten hold roughly a sixth. Germline CDR1 is SNHLY and CDR2 is FYNNEI. CDR3 length: 11 residues. Trimming removed 6 bases from V and 6 bases from J, with 8 bases in between. The chain uses TRBV2 and TRBJ1-2; D gene unclear. Source material: PBMCs or T cells enriched from blood (not recorded which). The sequence was collected from a woman in her forties or fifties who had recovered from COVID-19. The CDR3 here is CASSESHGYTF. In DNA form, the CDR3 reads TGTGCCAGCAGCGAGTCTCATGGCTACACCTTC.